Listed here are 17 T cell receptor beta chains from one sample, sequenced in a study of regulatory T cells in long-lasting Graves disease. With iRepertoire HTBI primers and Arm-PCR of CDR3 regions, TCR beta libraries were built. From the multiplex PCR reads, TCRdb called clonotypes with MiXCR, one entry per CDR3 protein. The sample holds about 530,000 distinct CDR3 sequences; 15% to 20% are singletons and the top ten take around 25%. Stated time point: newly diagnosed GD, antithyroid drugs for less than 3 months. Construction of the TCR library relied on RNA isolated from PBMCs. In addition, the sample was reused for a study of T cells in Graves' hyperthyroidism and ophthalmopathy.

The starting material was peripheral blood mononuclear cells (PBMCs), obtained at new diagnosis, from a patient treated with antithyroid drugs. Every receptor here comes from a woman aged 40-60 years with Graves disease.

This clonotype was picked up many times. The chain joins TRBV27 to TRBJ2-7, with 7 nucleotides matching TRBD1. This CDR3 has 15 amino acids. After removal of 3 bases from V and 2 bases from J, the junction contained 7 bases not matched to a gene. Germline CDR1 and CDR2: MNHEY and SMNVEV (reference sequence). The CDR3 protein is CASSFKRQGPYEQYF. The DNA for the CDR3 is TGTGCCAGCAGTTTTAAAAGACAGGGCCCCTACGAGCAGTACTTC.

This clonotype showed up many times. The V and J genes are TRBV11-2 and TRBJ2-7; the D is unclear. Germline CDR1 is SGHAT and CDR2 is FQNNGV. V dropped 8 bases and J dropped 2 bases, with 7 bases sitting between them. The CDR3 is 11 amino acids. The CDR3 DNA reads TGTGCCAGCGGATTGACCTACGAGCAGTACTTC. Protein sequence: CASGLTYEQYF. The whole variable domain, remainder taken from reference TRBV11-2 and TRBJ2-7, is EAGVAQSPRYKIIEKRQSVAFWCNPISGHATLYWYQQILGQGPKLLIQFQNNGVVDDSQLPKDRFSAERLKGVDSTLKIQPAKLEDSAVYLCASGLTYEQYFGPGTRLTVT.

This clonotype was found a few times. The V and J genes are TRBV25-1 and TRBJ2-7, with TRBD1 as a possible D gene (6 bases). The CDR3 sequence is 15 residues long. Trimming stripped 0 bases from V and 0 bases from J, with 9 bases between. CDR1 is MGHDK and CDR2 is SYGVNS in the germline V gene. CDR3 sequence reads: CASSEYGTSSYEQYF. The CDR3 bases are TGTGCCAGCAGTGAATATGGGACAAGCTCCTACGAGCAGTACTTC.

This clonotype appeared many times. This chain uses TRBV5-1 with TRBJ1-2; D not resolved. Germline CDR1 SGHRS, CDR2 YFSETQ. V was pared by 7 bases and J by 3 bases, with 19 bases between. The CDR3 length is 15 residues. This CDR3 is CASAFTGLLDYGYTF. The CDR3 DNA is TGCGCCAGCGCTTTTACCGGACTCCTGGACTATGGCTACACCTTC. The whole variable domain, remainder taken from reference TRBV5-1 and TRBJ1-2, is KAGVTQTPRYLIKTRGQQVTLSCSPISGHRSVSWYQQTPGQGLQFLFEYFSETQRNKGNFPGRFSGRQFSNSRSEMNVSTLELGDSALYLCASAFTGLLDYGYTFGSGTRLTVV.

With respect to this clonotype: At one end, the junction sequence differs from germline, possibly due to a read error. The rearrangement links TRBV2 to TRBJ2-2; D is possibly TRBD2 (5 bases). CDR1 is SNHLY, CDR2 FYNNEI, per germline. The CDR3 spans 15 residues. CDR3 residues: CASSVEVPNTGELLF. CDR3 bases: TGTGCCAGCAGTGTGGAGGTTCCGAACACCGGGGAGCTGCTTTTT.

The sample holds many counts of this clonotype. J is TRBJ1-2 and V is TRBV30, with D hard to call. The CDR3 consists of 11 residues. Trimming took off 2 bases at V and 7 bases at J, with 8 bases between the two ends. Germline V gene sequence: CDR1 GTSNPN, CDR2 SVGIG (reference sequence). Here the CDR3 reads CAWSLRAGYTF. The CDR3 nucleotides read TGTGCCTGGAGTCTGAGAGCTGGCTACACCTTC.

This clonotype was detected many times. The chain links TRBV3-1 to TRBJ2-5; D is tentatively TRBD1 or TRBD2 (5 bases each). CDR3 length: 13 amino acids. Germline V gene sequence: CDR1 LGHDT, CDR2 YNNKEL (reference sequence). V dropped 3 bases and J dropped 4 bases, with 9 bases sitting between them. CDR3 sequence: CASSQQGRETQYF. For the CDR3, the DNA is TGTGCCAGCAGCCAGCAGGGACGAGAGACCCAGTACTTC.

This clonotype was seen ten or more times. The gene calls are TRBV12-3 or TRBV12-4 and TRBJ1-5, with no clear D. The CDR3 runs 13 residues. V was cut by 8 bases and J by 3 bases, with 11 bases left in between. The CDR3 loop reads CASGRTSNQPQHF. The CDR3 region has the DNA TGTGCCAGCGGAAGGACCTCCAATCAGCCCCAGCATTTT.

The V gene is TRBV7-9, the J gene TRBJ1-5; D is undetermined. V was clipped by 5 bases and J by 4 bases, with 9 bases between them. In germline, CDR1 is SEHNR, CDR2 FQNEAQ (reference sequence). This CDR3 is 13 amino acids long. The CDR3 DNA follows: TGTGCCAGCAGCACCGCGGGGAATCAGCCCCAGCATTTT. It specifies CASSTAGNQPQHF.

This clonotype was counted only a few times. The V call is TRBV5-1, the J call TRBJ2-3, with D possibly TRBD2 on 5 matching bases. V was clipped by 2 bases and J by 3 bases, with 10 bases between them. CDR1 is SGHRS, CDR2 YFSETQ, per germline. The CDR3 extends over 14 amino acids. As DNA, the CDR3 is TGCGCCAGCAGCTTTGAGTTAGCGACAGATACGCAGTATTTT. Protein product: CASSFELATDTQYF.

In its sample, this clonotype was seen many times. DNA for the CDR3: TGTGCCAGCAGCTTAGAAGGGCAGGGATTCCACGAGCAGTACTTC. Translated: CASSLEGQGFHEQYF. J is TRBJ2-7 and V is TRBV11-2; tentative D call: TRBD1 (5 bases). Deletions cut 0 bases from V and 5 bases from J, with 14 bases between. This CDR3 is 15 amino acids long. From germline, CDR1 is SGHAT and CDR2 FQNNGV.

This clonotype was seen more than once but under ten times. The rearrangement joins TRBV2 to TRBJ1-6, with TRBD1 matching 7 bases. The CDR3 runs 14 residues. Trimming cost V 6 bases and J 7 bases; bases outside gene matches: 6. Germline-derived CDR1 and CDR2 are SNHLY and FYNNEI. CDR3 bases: TGTGCCAGCAGGGACAGGCTCTTGAATTCACCCCTCCACTTT. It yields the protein CASRDRLLNSPLHF.

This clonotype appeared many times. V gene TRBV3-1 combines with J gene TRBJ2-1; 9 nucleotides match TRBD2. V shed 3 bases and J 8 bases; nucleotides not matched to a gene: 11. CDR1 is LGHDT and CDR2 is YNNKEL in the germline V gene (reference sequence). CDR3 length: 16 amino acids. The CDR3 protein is CASSHSRRGGPYEQFF. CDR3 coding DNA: TGTGCCAGCAGCCACTCACGGCGGGGGGGCCCCTATGAGCAGTTCTTC.

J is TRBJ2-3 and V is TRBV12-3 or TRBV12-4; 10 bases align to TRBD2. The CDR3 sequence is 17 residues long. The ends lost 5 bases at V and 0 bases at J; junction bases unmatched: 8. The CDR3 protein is CASSPPGLAPSTDTQYF. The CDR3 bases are TGTGCCAGCAGTCCTCCGGGACTAGCGCCGAGCACAGATACGCAGTATTTT.

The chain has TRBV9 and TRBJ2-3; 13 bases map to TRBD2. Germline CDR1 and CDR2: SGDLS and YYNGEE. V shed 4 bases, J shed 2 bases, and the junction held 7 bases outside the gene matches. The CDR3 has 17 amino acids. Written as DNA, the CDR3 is TGTGCCAGCAGCCTCGGGACTAGCGGGGTGTCCACAGATACGCAGTATTTT. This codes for CASSLGTSGVSTDTQYF. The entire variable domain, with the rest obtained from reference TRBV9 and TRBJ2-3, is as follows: DSGVTQTPKHLITATGQRVTLRCSPRSGDLSVYWYQQSLDQGLQFLIQYYNGEERAKGNILERFSAQQFPDLHSELNLSSLELGDSALYFCASSLGTSGVSTDTQYFGPGTRLTVL.

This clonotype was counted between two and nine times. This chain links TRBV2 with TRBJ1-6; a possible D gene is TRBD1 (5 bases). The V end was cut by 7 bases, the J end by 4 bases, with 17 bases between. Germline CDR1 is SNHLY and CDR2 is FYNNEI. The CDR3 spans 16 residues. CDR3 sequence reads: CASTAEWGDYNSPLHF. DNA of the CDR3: TGTGCCAGCACGGCGGAGTGGGGGGATTATAATTCACCCCTCCACTTT.

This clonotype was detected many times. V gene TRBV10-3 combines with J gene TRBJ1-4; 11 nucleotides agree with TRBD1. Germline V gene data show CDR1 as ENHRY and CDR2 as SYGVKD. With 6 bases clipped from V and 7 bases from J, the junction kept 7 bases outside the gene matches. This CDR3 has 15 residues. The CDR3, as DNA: TGTGCCATCAGCGCTGGACAGGGGGCGGGTGAAAAACTGTTTTTT. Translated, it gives CAISAGQGAGEKLFF.